This T cell receptor (beta chain) was profiled in a study of spatial heterogeneity in lung cancer. As for time point: blood at routine non-recurrence follow-up after resection. Sequencing covered unsorted whole RNA taken from tumor, nontumor lung or frozen PBMC. On each TCR cDNA molecule, a unique molecular identifier was present. TCRdb passed the 5' RACE reads through MiXCR, listing each CDR3 protein once. The table has 39,000 or so distinct CDR3 sequences, roughly a tenth seen once. CDR1 SEHNR and CDR2 FQNEAQ come from the germline V gene (reference sequence). V lost 5 bases and J 1 base, leaving 14 bases between the germline ends. The CDR3 spans 15 residues. This clonotype was detected only a few times.

Source: PBMCs, taken at follow-up. The V call is TRBV7-9, the J call TRBJ1-1, with D perhaps matching TRBD1 (6 bases). The source of this sequence is a female donor with early-stage non-small cell lung cancer. The CDR3 spells CASSPLGGGNTEAFF. CDR3 nucleotide sequence: TGTGCCAGCAGCCCCTTGGGAGGGGGGAACACTGAAGCTTTCTTT.